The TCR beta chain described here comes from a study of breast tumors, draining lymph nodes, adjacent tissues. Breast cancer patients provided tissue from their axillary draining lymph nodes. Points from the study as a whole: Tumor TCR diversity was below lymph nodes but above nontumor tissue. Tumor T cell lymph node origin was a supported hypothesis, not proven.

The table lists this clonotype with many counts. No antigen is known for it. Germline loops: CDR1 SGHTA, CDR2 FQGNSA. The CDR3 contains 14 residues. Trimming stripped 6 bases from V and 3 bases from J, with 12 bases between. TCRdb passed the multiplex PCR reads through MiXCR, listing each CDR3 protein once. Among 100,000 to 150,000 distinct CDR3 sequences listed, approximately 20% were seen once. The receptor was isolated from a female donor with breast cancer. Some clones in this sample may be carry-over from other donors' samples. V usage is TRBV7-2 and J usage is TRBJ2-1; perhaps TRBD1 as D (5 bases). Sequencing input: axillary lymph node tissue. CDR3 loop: CASSGAPIYNEQFF. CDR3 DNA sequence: TGTGCCAGCAGTGGGGCGCCAATCTACAATGAGCAGTTCTTC.